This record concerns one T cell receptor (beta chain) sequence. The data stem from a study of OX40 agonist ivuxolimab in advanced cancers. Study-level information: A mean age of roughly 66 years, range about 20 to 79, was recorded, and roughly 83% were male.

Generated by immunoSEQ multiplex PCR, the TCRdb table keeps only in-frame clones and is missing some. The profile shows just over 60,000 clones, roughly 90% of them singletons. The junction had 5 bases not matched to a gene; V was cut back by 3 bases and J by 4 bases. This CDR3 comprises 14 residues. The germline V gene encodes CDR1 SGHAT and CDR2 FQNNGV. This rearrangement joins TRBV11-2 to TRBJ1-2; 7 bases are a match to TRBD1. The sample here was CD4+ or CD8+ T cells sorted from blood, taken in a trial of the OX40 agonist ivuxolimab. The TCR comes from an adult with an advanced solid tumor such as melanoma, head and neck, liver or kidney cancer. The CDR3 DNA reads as TGTGCCAGCAGCTTGGACAGGACGACCTATGGCTACACCTTC. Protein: CASSLDRTTYGYTF. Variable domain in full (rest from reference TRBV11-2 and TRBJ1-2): EAGVAQSPRYKIIEKRQSVAFWCNPISGHATLYWYQQILGQGPKLLIQFQNNGVVDDSQLPKDRFSAERLKGVDSTLKIQPAKLEDSAVYLCASSLDRTTYGYTFGSGTRLTVV.